This T cell receptor (beta chain) was captured in a study of cytomegalovirus exposure and HLA in healthy donors. Among the donors, all were healthy bone marrow donors. The CDR3 sequence is 16 residues long. Looked up from germline, CDR1 is MNHEY and CDR2 is SMNVEV (reference sequence). Trimming stripped 6 bases from V and 2 bases from J, with 19 bases between. Both 60 Vbeta primers and 13 Jbeta primers went into the PCR. Sequencing used immunoSEQ multiplex PCR; TCRdb keeps in-frame clones, though not all of them. The repertoire holds 85,000 to 100,000 clones, with roughly 83% as singletons. The specimen was PBMCs. This chain joins TRBV27 and TRBJ1-2, with D perhaps TRBD1 (6 bases). The clonotype originates from a male donor in good health and CMV-seropositive. Here the CDR3 DNA reads TGTGCCAGCAGGAGCGTGGGGGCAGTTAAAAACTATGGCTACACCTTC. Its translation: CASRSVGAVKNYGYTF.